This T cell receptor (beta chain) was captured in a study of T cells in Graves' hyperthyroidism and ophthalmopathy. The CDR3 contains 16 residues. Germline CDR1 is MNHNS and CDR2 is SASEGT. The junction had 7 bases not matched to a gene; V was cut back by 5 bases and J by 0 bases. Exclusion of patients followed from uncontrolled infection, other autoimmune disease, pregnancy or lactation. Thyroid ultrasound, orbital computed tomography, clinical symptoms, and serum thyroxine and TRAb underpinned diagnoses. The PBMCs were sourced from fresh peripheral blood (about 10 ml). Authors of the study amplified TCR beta CDR3 regions from RNA transcripts. A first-round RT-PCR of the TCR CDR3 used the HTBI primer set. One entry per CDR3 protein, called by TCRdb with MiXCR from the multiplex PCR reads. The table includes a few hundred thousand distinct CDR3 sequences, about 15% detected once. This clonotype turned up a few times.

The origin of this receptor is a woman aged 25 to 39 with Graves' hyperthyroidism. Sequencing was done on a sample of blood. The chain carries TRBV6-1 and TRBJ2-1; 7 nucleotides align to TRBD2. CDR3 sequence: CASSSPSGTSYNEQFF. The CDR3 nucleotides are TGTGCCAGCAGTTCGCCTAGCGGAACCTCCTACAATGAGCAGTTCTTC.